This T cell receptor beta chain originates from a study of blood T cell repertoires in COVID-19. V was cut by 3 bases and J by 6 bases, with 12 bases left in between. Germline CDR1 reads SQVTM; CDR2 reads ANQGSEA. The CDR3 sequence is 13 residues long. Original handling: The authors estimated nucleated cell counts from reference gene primer amplification. Sequenced by immunoSEQ multiplex PCR; TCRdb stores in-frame clones only, minus some. V and J calls plus clone size are reproduced from that table; the DNA served to infer D and trimming. This sample has under 250,000 clones; 85% to 90% occur once, and the top ten carry more than 3%.

The sample was PBMCs or T cells enriched from blood (not recorded which). The sequence came from a young woman in a cohort exposed to, infected with or recovered from COVID-19 (not recorded which). This chain connects TRBV29-1 to TRBJ2-1; D unresolved. CDR3 amino acids: CSVEGSLGNEQFF. The CDR3 region has the DNA TGCAGCGTTGAGGGTAGTCTAGGCAATGAGCAGTTCTTC.